The 28 T cell receptor beta chains in this list originate from one sample, sequenced in a study of T-cell reconstitution after alpha-beta-depleted transplantation in children. A library of TCRbeta sequences, prepared with unique molecular identifiers, was generated. TCRdb independently ran MiXCR on the PCR reads; one entry per CDR3 protein. The repertoire holds 75,000 to 100,000 distinct CDR3 sequences, 7% to 9% seen once, with roughly 7% in the top ten. Specimen: PBMCs from the stem cell graft donor, collected from the stem cell graft. The receptors here all came from a human donor who donated a stem cell graft to a child with congenital amegakaryocytic thrombocytopenia.

This clonotype was observed many times. The V and J genes are TRBV10-3 and TRBJ2-1; a weak D match, TRBD1 (7 bases). The V end lost 11 bases, the J end lost 1 base, and 12 bases lay between the germline ends. Germline V gene data show CDR1 as ENHRY and CDR2 as SYGVKD. CDR3 length: 13 residues. CDR3 protein: CAARGASYNEQFF. DNA of the CDR3: TGTGCCGCCAGGGGGGCGTCCTACAATGAGCAGTTCTTC.

This clonotype appeared many times. This rearrangement joins TRBV28 to TRBJ2-3; the match to TRBD2 covers 7 bases. With V trimmed by 3 bases and J by 2 bases, 2 bases remained unmatched. The CDR3 has 14 amino acids. CDR1 and CDR2 (germline): MDHEN, SYDVKM. The CDR3 loop is CASSLGGTTDTQYF. The CDR3 nucleotides read TGTGCCAGCAGTTTGGGGGGGACCACAGATACGCAGTATTTT.

This clonotype has a count of ten or more. The chain uses TRBV20-1 and TRBJ2-1, with 10 bases that match TRBD2. Germline V gene sequence: CDR1 DFQATT, CDR2 SNEGSKA (reference sequence). The CDR3 length is 14 residues. Trimming removed 4 bases from V and 7 bases from J; junction bases left unmatched: 7. CDR3 nucleotide sequence: TGCAGTGCTACCGGGACTAGCGATGGGAATGAGCAGTTCTTC. Its protein is CSATGTSDGNEQFF.

Regarding this clonotype: A much larger clone lies a single base off, so this may be a read error. The chain carries TRBV5-1 and TRBJ2-3, with 9 bases fitting TRBD2. The CDR3 extends over 17 amino acids. Germline CDR1 is SGHRS and CDR2 is YFSETQ. V gave up 3 bases and J gave up 8 bases; unmatched junction bases: 16. The CDR3: CASSSYGAGGSAGTQYF. CDR3 coding DNA: TGCGCCAGCAGCTCGTACGGTGCGGGGGGGTCCGCAGGTACGCAGTATTTT.

This clonotype was seen ten or more times. The chain carries TRBV5-5 and TRBJ1-3; 7 positions match TRBD1. Trimming took 1 base from V and 0 from J; bases not matched to a gene: 10. The CDR3 is made up of 18 amino acids. Looked up from germline, CDR1 is SGHKS and CDR2 is YYEKEE (reference sequence). CDR3 nucleotide sequence: TGTGCCAGCAGCTTGACTACAGGGACAGCAACCTCTGGAAACACCATATATTTT. This encodes CASSLTTGTATSGNTIYF.

This clonotype occurred many times. J is TRBJ1-4 and V is TRBV30, with a tentative D call TRBD1 (5 bases). Trimming left V 7 bases short and J 7 bases short, with 16 bases between. The CDR3 length is 13 residues. CDR1 is GTSNPN and CDR2 is SVGIG in the germline V gene (reference sequence). Here the CDR3 DNA reads TGTGCCTCTAAGGCAGGGTTACGTGAAAAACTGTTTTTT. Translation gives CASKAGLREKLFF.

The rearrangement uses TRBV2 and TRBJ2-2, with 9 nucleotides matching TRBD2. V was clipped by 7 bases and J by 5 bases; unmatched bases: 8. This CDR3 contains 15 residues. Germline CDR1 SNHLY, CDR2 FYNNEI. The CDR3 bases are TGTGCCAGCATCCGGAGCGGGGGGCGGACCGGGGAGCTGTTTTTT. Protein sequence: CASIRSGGRTGELFF.

This clonotype was detected ten times or more. The rearrangement uses TRBV14 and TRBJ2-3; D ambiguous. Germline V gene sequence: CDR1 SGHDN, CDR2 FVKESK. V lost 4 bases, J lost 5 bases, and 10 bases lay in between. The CDR3 sequence is 13 residues long. The CDR3 protein is CASSPGMGDTQYF. CDR3 in DNA: TGTGCCAGCAGCCCTGGGATGGGAGATACGCAGTATTTT. Full variable domain (outside the CDR3, taken from reference TRBV14 and TRBJ2-3): EAGVTQFPSHSVIEKGQTVTLRCDPISGHDNLYWYRRVMGKEIKFLLHFVKESKQDESGMPNNRFLAERTGGTYSTLKVQPAELEDSGVYFCASSPGMGDTQYFGPGTRLTVL.

This clonotype showed up many times. The V gene is TRBV7-2, the J gene TRBJ1-2; D possibly corresponds to TRBD1 (6 bases). Per the germline V gene, CDR1 is SGHTA and CDR2 is FQGNSA. The CDR3 is made up of 16 amino acids. Trimming stripped 2 bases from V and 4 bases from J, with 17 bases between. The chain's CDR3 is CASSLRGGGLGYGYTF. In DNA form, the CDR3 reads TGTGCCAGCAGCTTAAGGGGTGGGGGGCTGGGCTATGGCTACACCTTC.

This clonotype has a count of ten or more. The chain joins TRBV28 to TRBJ2-3; no clear D. CDR1 MDHEN and CDR2 SYDVKM come from the germline V gene. Trimming removed 6 bases from V and 7 bases from J, with 11 bases in between. CDR3 length: 12 residues. CDR3 nucleotides: TGTGCCAGCAGCCTGCTTCTAAATACGCAGTATTTT. Amino acids: CASSLLLNTQYF. The full variable domain, completed using reference TRBV28 and TRBJ2-3, is DVKVTQSSRYLVKRTGEKVFLECVQDMDHENMFWYRQDPGLGLRLIYFSYDVKMKEKGDIPEGYSVSREKKERFSLILESASTNQTSMYLCASSLLLNTQYFGPGTRLTVL.

The sample holds many counts of this clonotype. This chain joins TRBV3-1 and TRBJ1-6, with a possible D match to TRBD1 (5 bases). V was clipped by 3 bases and J by 6 bases, with 15 bases between them. This CDR3 is built from 16 residues. CDR1 is LGHDT and CDR2 is YNNKEL in the germline V gene (reference sequence). CDR3 DNA sequence: TGTGCCAGCAGCCAGGCAGGTGCGGGGGGTAATTCACCCCTCCACTTT. Translated: CASSQAGAGGNSPLHF.

This clonotype has at least ten counts. The genes are TRBV5-1 and TRBJ2-7, with D tentatively TRBD1 (6 bases). In germline, CDR1 is SGHRS, CDR2 YFSETQ. The ends were cut back, 5 bases at V and 3 bases at J, with 12 bases in the middle. The CDR3 is made up of 13 amino acids. The CDR3 loop is CASSSGQSYEQYF. For the CDR3, the DNA is TGCGCCAGCAGTTCCGGACAGAGCTACGAGCAGTACTTC.

This clonotype was picked up many times. V gene TRBV5-1 combines with J gene TRBJ1-1; D not resolved. The CDR3 totals 13 residues. Deletions cut 7 bases from V and 6 bases from J, with 16 bases between. CDR1 SGHRS and CDR2 YFSETQ come from the germline V gene. The CDR3 nucleotides read TGCGCCAGCCGGACGGAAGGTGGTTCTGAAGCTTTCTTT. As protein: CASRTEGGSEAFF.

This clonotype has ten or more counts. V and J are TRBV5-8 and TRBJ2-7; D could derive from TRBD1 or TRBD2 (5 bases each). The CDR3 sequence is 14 residues long. The germline CDR1 and CDR2 sequences are SGHTS and YDEGEE. Trimming took 0 bases from V and 4 from J, leaving 11 bases between them. The CDR3 protein is CASSLGQGRYEQYF. CDR3 nucleotides: TGTGCCAGCAGCTTGGGGCAGGGACGGTACGAGCAGTACTTC.

This clonotype has ten or more counts. The J gene is TRBJ1-1, the V gene TRBV20-1; no clear D gene. Germline values: CDR1 DFQATT, CDR2 SNEGSKA (reference sequence). V dropped 1 base and J dropped 3 bases, with 9 bases sitting between them. The CDR3 has 13 residues. For the CDR3, the DNA is TGCAGTGCTAGAGCGGGAGCCGACACTGAAGCTTTCTTT. As protein: CSARAGADTEAFF.

This clonotype has more than one count but fewer than ten. The gene calls are TRBV5-1 and TRBJ1-1; no definite D call. The germline V gene encodes CDR1 SGHRS and CDR2 YFSETQ. This CDR3 is 15 amino acids long. Trimming pared 0 bases from V and 0 bases from J, leaving 9 bases between. The CDR3 spells CASSLGGSVNTEAFF. For the CDR3, the DNA is TGCGCCAGCAGCTTGGGCGGGTCGGTGAACACTGAAGCTTTCTTT.

This clonotype was detected ten times or more. V usage is TRBV2 and J usage is TRBJ2-2; D not resolved. Germline V gene lookup returns CDR1 SNHLY and CDR2 FYNNEI. The length of the CDR3 is 11 residues. V shed 4 bases and J shed 8 bases, with 5 bases lying between them. CDR3 amino acids: CASSGLGELFF. The CDR3 DNA reads TGTGCCAGCAGTGGGTTGGGGGAGCTGTTTTTT.

At least ten counts were recorded for this clonotype. V gene TRBV9 combines with J gene TRBJ2-6; D is unclear. This CDR3 contains 14 residues. Per germline, CDR1 SGDLS and CDR2 YYNGEE. V lost 0 bases and J lost 4, with 5 bases in between. The DNA for the CDR3 is TGTGCCAGCAGCGTAGCTCGAGGGGCCAACGTCCTGACTTTC. Its translation is CASSVARGANVLTF.

This clonotype appeared many times. CDR3 in amino acids: CASSPFLGSRQPQHF. DNA of the CDR3: TGTGCCAGCAGTCCGTTTTTGGGGTCACGACAGCCCCAGCATTTT. V gene TRBV12-3 or TRBV12-4 combines with J gene TRBJ1-5, with D unresolved. V was clipped by 5 bases and J by 7 bases, with 18 bases between them. The CDR3 loop spans 15 amino acids.

This clonotype was found once. Just one base apart from a much larger clone, this may be a read error. The chain joins TRBV20-1 to TRBJ1-1; D not certain. V was trimmed by 2 bases and J by 2 bases, leaving 12 bases between them. The CDR3 runs to 14 residues. In germline, CDR1 is DFQATT, CDR2 SNEGSKA (reference sequence). This CDR3 reads CSARSPVLNTEAFF. In DNA form, the CDR3 reads TGCAGTGCTAGAAGCCCGGTGCTAAACACTGAAGCTTTCTTT.

This clonotype showed up many times. The rearrangement links TRBV5-1 to TRBJ1-1, with a tentative D call TRBD1 (6 bases). The CDR3 extends over 14 amino acids. The V gene's germline CDR1 is SGHRS and CDR2 YFSETQ. Trimming removed 7 bases at V and 2 bases at J, with 15 bases between. The DNA for the CDR3 is TGCGCCAGCCTCGAGGGGACAATAAACACTGAAGCTTTCTTT. Encoded protein: CASLEGTINTEAFF.

The sample holds many counts of this clonotype. The chain recombines TRBV10-3 with TRBJ2-7; 8 nucleotides agree with TRBD1. Germline V CDR1 and CDR2: ENHRY, SYGVKD. This CDR3 contains 13 residues. Unmatched junction bases numbered 2, after V lost 2 bases and J lost 5 bases. The CDR3 DNA reads as TGTGCCATCAGTGAGGCAGGGGGCGACGAGCAGTACTTC. Translation: CAISEAGGDEQYF.

This clonotype was detected many times. The gene calls are TRBV5-1 and TRBJ1-4, with D maybe TRBD1 (5 bases). V was clipped by 3 bases and J by 4 bases, with 10 bases between them. CDR3 size: 14 residues. Germline V gene sequence: CDR1 SGHRS, CDR2 YFSETQ. In nucleotides, the CDR3 is TGCGCCAGCAGCTCAGGGCCGAATAATGAAAAACTGTTTTTT. Protein sequence: CASSSGPNNEKLFF.

This clonotype was seen many times. This rearrangement joins TRBV20-1 to TRBJ2-1, with a possible D match to TRBD1 (6 bases). Deletions cut 3 bases from V and 6 bases from J, with 18 bases between. Germline loops: CDR1 DFQATT, CDR2 SNEGSKA (reference sequence). The CDR3 is made up of 15 amino acids. The CDR3 spells CSASGNRVVVNEQFF. In DNA, the CDR3 is TGCAGTGCTAGCGGGAACAGGGTGGTCGTCAATGAGCAGTTCTTC.

There are a few counts of this clonotype. This chain links TRBV7-2 with TRBJ2-7, with D unclear. The CDR3 is 13 residues long. Trimming took 2 bases from V and 4 from J, leaving 9 bases between them. Germline V CDR1 and CDR2: SGHTA, FQGNSA. In DNA, the CDR3 is TGTGCCAGCAGCTTAATTTCCTTGTACGAGCAGTACTTC. Protein product: CASSLISLYEQYF.

This clonotype was counted ten times or more. The V and J genes are TRBV20-1 and TRBJ2-1; D is ambiguous. Germline V CDR1 and CDR2: DFQATT, SNEGSKA (reference sequence). The CDR3 contains 13 residues. With 3 bases removed from V and 0 bases from J, the gap between germline ends came to 6 bases. The CDR3 DNA follows: TGCAGTGCTAGCGGCTACTCCTACAATGAGCAGTTCTTC. Translated, it gives CSASGYSYNEQFF.

V usage is TRBV10-2 and J usage is TRBJ2-3; D gene unclear. The CDR3 has 14 residues. Germline assignment: CDR1 WSHSY and CDR2 SAAADI. The V end was cut by 4 bases, the J end by 5 bases, with 13 bases between. The CDR3 DNA follows: TGCGCCAGCAGTGCCCTGACGCCAGGAGATACGCAGTATTTT. This encodes CASSALTPGDTQYF.

The table lists this clonotype with many counts. The V and J genes are TRBV20-1 and TRBJ2-7; perhaps TRBD1 as D (5 bases). CDR3 length equals 17 residues. V shed 1 base and J shed 2 bases, with 21 bases lying between them. CDR1 is DFQATT and CDR2 is SNEGSKA in the germline V gene (reference sequence). CDR3 DNA sequence: TGCAGTGCTAGAGGGCCCCAGTGGGGCCAATTAACCTACGAGCAGTACTTC. Residues: CSARGPQWGQLTYEQYF.